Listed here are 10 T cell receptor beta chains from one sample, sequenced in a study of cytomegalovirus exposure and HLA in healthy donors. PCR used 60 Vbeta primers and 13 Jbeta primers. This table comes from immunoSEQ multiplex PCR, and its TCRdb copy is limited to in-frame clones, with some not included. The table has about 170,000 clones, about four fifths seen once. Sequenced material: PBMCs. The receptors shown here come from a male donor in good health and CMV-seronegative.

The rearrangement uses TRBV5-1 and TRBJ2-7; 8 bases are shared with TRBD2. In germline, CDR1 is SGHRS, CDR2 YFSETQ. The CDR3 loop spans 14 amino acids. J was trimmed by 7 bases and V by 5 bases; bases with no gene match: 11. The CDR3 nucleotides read TGCGCCAGCAGGCTAGCGGGCCCCTCCGGAGAGCAGTACTTC. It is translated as CASRLAGPSGEQYF.

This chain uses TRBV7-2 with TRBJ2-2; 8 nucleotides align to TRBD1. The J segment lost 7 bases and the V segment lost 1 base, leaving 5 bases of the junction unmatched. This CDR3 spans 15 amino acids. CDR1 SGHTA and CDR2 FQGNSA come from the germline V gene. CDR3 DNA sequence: TGTGCCAGCAGCTTAGTGACAGGGGAGCACGGGGAGCTGTTTTTT. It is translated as CASSLVTGEHGELFF.

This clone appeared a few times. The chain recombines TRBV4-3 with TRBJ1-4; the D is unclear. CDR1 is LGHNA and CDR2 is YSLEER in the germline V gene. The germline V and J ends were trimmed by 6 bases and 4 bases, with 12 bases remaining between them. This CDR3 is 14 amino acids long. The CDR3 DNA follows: TGCGCCAGCAGTCCCGCCCGGAGTAATGAAAAACTGTTTTTT. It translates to CASSPARSNEKLFF.

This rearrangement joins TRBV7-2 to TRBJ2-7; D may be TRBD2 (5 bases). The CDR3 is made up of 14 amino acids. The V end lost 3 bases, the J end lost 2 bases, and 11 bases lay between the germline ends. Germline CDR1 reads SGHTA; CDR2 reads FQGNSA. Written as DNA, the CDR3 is TGTGCCAGCAGCTTTGAGGGCTCCGCCTACGAGCAGTACTTC. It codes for CASSFEGSAYEQYF.

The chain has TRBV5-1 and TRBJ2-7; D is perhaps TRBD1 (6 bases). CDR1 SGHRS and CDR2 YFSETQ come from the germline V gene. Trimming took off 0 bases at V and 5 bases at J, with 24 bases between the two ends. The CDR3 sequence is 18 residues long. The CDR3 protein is CASSLDTGTRGPYNEQYF. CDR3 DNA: TGCGCCAGCAGCTTGGATACCGGGACAAGGGGTCCCTACAACGAGCAGTACTTC.

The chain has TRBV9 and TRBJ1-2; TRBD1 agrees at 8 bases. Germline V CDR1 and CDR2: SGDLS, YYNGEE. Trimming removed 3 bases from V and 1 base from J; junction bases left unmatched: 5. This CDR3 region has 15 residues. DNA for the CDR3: TGTGCCAGCAGCGCCAGACAGGGGAATAACTATGGCTACACCTTC. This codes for CASSARQGNNYGYTF.

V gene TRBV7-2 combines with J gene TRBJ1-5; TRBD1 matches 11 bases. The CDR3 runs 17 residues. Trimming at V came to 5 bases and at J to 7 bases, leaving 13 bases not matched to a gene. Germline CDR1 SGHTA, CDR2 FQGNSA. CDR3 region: CASSDPGQGVRTQPQHF. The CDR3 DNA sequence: TGTGCCAGCAGCGACCCGGGACAGGGGGTTCGTACCCAGCCCCAGCATTTT. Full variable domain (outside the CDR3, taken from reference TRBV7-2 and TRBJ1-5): GAGVSQSPSNKVTEKGKDVELRCDPISGHTALYWYRQSLGQGLEFLIYFQGNSAPDKSGLPSDRFSAERTGGSVSTLTIQRTQQEDSAVYLCASSDPGQGVRTQPQHFGDGTRLSIL.

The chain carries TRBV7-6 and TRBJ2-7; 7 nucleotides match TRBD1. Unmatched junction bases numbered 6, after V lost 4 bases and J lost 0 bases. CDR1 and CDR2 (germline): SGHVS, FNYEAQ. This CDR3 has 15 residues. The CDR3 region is CASSSVDRASYEQYF. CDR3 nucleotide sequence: TGTGCCAGCAGCTCCGTCGACAGGGCCTCCTACGAGCAGTACTTC.

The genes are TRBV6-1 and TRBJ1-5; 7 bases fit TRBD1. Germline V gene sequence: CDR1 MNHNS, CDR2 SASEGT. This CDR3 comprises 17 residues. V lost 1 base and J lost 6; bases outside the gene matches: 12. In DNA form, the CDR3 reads TGTGCCAGCAGTGAAGTGGTGTCGGGCAGGGGGAGTCAGCCCCAGCATTTT. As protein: CASSEVVSGRGSQPQHF.

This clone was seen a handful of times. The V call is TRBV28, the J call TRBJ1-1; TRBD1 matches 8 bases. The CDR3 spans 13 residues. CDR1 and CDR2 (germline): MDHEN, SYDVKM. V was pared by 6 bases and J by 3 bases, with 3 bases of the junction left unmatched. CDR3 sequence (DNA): TGTGCCAGCAGAGACAGGGGAGACACTGAAGCTTTCTTT. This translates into CASRDRGDTEAFF.